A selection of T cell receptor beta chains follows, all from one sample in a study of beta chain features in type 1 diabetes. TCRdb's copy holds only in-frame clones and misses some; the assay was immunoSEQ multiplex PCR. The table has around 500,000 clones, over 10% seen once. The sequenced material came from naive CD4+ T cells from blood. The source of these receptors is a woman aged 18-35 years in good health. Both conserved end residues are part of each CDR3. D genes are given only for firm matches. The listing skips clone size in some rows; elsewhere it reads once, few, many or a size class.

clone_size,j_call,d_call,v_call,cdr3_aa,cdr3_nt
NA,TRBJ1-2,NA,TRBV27,CASRQTGSYGYTF,TGTGCCAGCAGACAAACAGGGTCCTATGGCTACACCTTC
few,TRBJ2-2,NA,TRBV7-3,CASSLIKGLDTGELFF,TGTGCCAGCAGCTTAATTAAGGGGCTTGACACCGGGGAGCTGTTTTTT
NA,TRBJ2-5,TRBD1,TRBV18,CASSWTGRQETQYF,TGTGCCAGCTCGTGGACAGGGAGGCAAGAGACCCAGTACTTC
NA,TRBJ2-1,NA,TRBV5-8,CASSAGYEQFF,TGTGCCAGCAGCGCGGGGTATGAGCAGTTCTTC
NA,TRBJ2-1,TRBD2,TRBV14,CASSLLLSGGGEQFF,TGTGCCAGCTCCCTTCTCCTCAGCGGGGGAGGTGAGCAGTTCTTC
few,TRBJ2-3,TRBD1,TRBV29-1,CSVGGTGVTDTQYF,TGCAGCGTTGGGGGGACAGGGGTCACAGATACGCAGTATTTT
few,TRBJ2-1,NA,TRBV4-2,CASSQERGASSYNEQFF,TGTGCCAGCAGCCAAGAGCGGGGCGCAAGCTCCTACAATGAGCAGTTCTTC
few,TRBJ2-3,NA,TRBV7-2,CASRPSGTDTQYF,TGTGCCAGCAGACCGAGTGGCACAGATACGCAGTATTTT
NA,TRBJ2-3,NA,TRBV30,CAWRRGLGDTQYF,TGTGCCTGGAGGAGGGGTTTAGGGGATACGCAGTATTTT
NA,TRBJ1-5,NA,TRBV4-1,CASSPRSSNQPQHF,TGCGCCAGCAGCCCAAGAAGTAGCAATCAGCCCCAGCATTTT
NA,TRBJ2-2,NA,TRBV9,CASSVEGGGTGELFF,TGTGCCAGCAGCGTTGAGGGAGGCGGCACCGGGGAGCTGTTTTTT
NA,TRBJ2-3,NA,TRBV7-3,CASSLTGSGAEQYF,TGTGCCAGCAGCTTAACGGGATCAGGGGCCGAGCAGTATTTT
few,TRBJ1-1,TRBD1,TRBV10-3,CAIGYQGGVEAFF,TGTGCCATAGGATACCAGGGGGGAGTGGAAGCTTTCTTT
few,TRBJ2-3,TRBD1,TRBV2,CASTRDSHTQYF,TGTGCCAGCACCCGGGACAGCCATACGCAGTATTTT
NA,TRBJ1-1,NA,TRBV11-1,CASSLVGAGQNTEAFF,TGTGCCAGCAGCTTAGTCGGTGCGGGCCAGAACACTGAAGCTTTCTTT
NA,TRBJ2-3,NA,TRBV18,CASSPRTDTQYF,TGTGCCAGCTCACCACGCACAGATACGCAGTATTTT
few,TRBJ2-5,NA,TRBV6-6,CASTKPPQETQYF,TGTGCCAGCACGAAGCCGCCCCAGGAGACCCAGTACTTC
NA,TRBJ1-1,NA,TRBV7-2,CASSGGRMNTEAFF,TGTGCCAGCAGCGGTGGACGAATGAACACTGAAGCTTTCTTT
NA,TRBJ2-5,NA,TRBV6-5,CASSVRGTLKTQYF,TGTGCCAGCAGTGTGCGGGGTACCCTGAAGACCCAGTACTTC
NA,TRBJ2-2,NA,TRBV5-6,CASSRISRIANTGELFF,TGTGCCAGCAGCCGAATCTCCAGGATAGCGAACACCGGGGAGCTGTTTTTT
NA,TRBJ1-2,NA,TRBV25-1,CASQVRGHGYTF,TGTGCCAGCCAAGTTCGGGGGCACGGCTACACCTTC
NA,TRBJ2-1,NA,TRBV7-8,CASSLRRSGNEQFF,TGTGCCAGCAGCTTACGACGAAGTGGTAATGAGCAGTTCTTC
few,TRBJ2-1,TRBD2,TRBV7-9,CASSLGLAGEQFF,TGTGCCAGCAGCTTGGGACTAGCGGGAGAGCAGTTCTTC
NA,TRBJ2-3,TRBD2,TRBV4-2,CASSPRGGGTDTQYF,TGTGCCAGCAGCCCCCGTGGGGGGGGCACAGATACGCAGTATTTT
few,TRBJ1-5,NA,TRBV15,CATSRDPGQPQHF,TGTGCCACCAGCAGAGACCCTGGACAGCCCCAGCATTTT
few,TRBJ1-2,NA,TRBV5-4,CASSLGRDIYGYTF,TGTGCCAGCAGCTTGGGTCGGGACATCTATGGCTACACCTTC
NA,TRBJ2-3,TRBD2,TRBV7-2,CASSRPSGSTDTQYF,TGTGCCAGCAGCCGACCTAGCGGGAGCACAGATACGCAGTATTTT
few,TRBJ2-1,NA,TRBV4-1,CASSRTGMRNEQFF,TGCGCCAGCAGCCGGACGGGGATGAGGAATGAGCAGTTCTTC
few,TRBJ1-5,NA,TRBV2,CASSERSNSNQPQHF,TGTGCCAGCAGCGAACGCAGCAATAGCAATCAGCCCCAGCATTTT
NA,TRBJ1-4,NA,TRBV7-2,CASSLLGEYPTSGEKLFF,TGTGCCAGCAGCTTACTTGGGGAATACCCGACGTCGGGTGAAAAACTGTTTTTT
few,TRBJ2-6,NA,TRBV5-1,CASRFGTSKANVLTF,TGCGCCAGCAGGTTCGGGACGTCGAAGGCCAACGTCCTGACTTTC
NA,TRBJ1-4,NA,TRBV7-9,CASSLKGPRNEKLFF,TGTGCCAGCAGCTTGAAGGGACCGCGTAATGAAAAACTGTTTTTT
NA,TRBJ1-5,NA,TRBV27,CASSLDSNQPQHF,TGTGCCAGCAGTTTGGATAGCAATCAGCCCCAGCATTTT
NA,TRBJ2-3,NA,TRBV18,CASSRGLDTQYF,TGTGCCAGCTCACGGGGGTTGGATACGCAGTATTTT